This paragraph covers one T cell receptor beta chain sequence. The sample is drawn from a study of blood T cell repertoires in COVID-19. Study details: Italy, Spain and the United States were the sources of the convalescent and acute COVID-19 samples. T cells, B-cell-depleted T cells, or PBMCs supplied cDNA or gDNA.

In the study's own analysis: Amplified reference gene primers provided the basis for estimating nucleated cell counts. The method was immunoSEQ multiplex PCR; TCRdb's version includes in-frame clones alone and lacks a portion of them. The V and J calls and clone size are taken from that table; D and trimming were inferred from the DNA. The profile covers 300,000 to 450,000 clones, with 75% to 90% appearing a single time and about 3.6% taken by the ten largest. This TCR was recovered from a woman in her late teens or twenties with acute or convalescent COVID-19. Sequencing was done on a sample of peripheral blood.

CDR3 loop: CASAADSNQPQHF. The CDR3 coding sequence is TGTGCCAGTGCGGCTGATAGCAATCAGCCCCAGCATTTT. The V gene is TRBV7-3, the J gene TRBJ1-5; D unclear. The V and J ends lost 9 bases and 0 bases respectively, with 9 bases between them. The CDR3 consists of 13 residues. Per the germline V gene, CDR1 is SGHTA and CDR2 is FQGTGA.